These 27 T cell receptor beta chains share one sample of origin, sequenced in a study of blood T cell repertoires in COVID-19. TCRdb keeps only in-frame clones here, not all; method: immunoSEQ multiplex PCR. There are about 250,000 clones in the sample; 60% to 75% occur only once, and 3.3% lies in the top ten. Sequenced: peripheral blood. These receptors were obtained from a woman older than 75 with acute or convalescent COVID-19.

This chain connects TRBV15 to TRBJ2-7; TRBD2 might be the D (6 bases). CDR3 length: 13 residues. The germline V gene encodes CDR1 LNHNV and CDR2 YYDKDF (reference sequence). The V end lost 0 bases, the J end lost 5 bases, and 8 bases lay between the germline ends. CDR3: CATSRDPGDEQYF. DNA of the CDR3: TGTGCCACCAGCAGAGATCCGGGGGACGAGCAGTACTTC. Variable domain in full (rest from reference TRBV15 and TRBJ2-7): DAMVIQNPRYQVTQFGKPVTLSCSQTLNHNVMYWYQQKSSQAPKLLFHYYDKDFNNEADTPDNFQSRRPNTSFCFLDIRSPGLGDTAMYLCATSRDPGDEQYFGPGTRLTVT.

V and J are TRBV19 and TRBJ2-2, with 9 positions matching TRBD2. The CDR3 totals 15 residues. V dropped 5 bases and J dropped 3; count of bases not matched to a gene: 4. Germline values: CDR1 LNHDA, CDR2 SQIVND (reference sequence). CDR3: CASSGTSSHTGELFF. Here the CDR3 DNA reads TGTGCCAGTAGTGGGACTAGCTCCCACACCGGGGAGCTGTTTTTT.

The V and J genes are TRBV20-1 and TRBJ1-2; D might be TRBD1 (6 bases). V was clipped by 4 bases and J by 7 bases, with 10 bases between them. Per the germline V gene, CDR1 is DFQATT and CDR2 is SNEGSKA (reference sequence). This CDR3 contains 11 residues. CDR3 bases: TGCAGTGCTACGGGACATTTTGGCTACACCTTC. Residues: CSATGHFGYTF.

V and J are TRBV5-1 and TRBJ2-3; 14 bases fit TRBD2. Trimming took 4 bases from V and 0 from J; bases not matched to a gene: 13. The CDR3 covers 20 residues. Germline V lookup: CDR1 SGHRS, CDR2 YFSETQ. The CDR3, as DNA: TGCGCCAGCAGCCCCCCCGGACTAGCGGGAGGAGGGCCTAGCACAGATACGCAGTATTTT. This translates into CASSPPGLAGGGPSTDTQYF.

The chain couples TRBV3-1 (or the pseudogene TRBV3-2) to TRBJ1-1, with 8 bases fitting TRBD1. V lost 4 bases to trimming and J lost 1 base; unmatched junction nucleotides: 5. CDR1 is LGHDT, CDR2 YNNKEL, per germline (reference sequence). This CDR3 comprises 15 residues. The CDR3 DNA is TGTGCCAGCAGCCCTTACAGGGGGGGGAACACTGAAGCTTTCTTT. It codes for CASSPYRGGNTEAFF.

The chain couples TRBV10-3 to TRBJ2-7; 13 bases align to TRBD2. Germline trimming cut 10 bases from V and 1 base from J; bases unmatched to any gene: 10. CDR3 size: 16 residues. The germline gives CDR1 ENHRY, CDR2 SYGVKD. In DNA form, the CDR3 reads TGTGCCAGCCGGGACCAGGGACTAGCGGGATCCTACGAGCAGTACTTC. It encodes CASRDQGLAGSYEQYF.

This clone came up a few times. The CDR3 here is CASKEESNSPLHF. CDR3 nucleotides: TGTGCCAGCAAAGAGGAGAGTAATTCACCCCTCCACTTT. The genes are TRBV2 and TRBJ1-6; D unclear. Germline V lookup: CDR1 SNHLY, CDR2 FYNNEI. V lost 7 bases and J 6 bases, leaving 10 bases between the germline ends. The CDR3 consists of 13 residues.

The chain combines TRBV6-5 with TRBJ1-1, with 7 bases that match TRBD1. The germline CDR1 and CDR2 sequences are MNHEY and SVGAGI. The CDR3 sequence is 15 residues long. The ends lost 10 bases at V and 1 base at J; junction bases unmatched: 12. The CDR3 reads CATKREDRTNTEAFF. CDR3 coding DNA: TGTGCCACAAAAAGGGAGGACAGGACGAACACTGAAGCTTTCTTT.

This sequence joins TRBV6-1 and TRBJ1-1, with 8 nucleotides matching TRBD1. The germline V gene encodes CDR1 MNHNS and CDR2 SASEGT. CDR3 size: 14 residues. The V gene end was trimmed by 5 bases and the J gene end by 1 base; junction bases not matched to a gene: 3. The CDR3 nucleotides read TGTGCCAGCAGTTCGCAGGGGGCGAACACTGAAGCTTTCTTT. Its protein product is CASSSQGANTEAFF.

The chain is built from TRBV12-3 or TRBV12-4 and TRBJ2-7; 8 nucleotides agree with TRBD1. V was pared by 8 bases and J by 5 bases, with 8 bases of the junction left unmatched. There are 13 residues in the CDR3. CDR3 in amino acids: CASGKDRGDEQYF. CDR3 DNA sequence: TGTGCCAGCGGGAAAGACAGGGGAGACGAGCAGTACTTC.

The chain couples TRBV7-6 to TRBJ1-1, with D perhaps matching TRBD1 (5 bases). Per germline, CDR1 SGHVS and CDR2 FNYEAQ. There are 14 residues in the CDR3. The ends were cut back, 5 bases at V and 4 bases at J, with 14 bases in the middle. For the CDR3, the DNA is TGTGCCAGCAGCCCCAGGGTTCACAGCACTGAAGCTTTCTTT. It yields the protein CASSPRVHSTEAFF.

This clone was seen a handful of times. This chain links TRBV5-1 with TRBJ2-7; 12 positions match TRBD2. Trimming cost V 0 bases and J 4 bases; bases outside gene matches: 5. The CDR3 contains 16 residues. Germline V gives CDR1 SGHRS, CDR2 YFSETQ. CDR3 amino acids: CASSLVLAGGPYEQYF. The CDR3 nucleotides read TGCGCCAGCAGCTTGGTCCTAGCGGGAGGGCCTTACGAGCAGTACTTC.

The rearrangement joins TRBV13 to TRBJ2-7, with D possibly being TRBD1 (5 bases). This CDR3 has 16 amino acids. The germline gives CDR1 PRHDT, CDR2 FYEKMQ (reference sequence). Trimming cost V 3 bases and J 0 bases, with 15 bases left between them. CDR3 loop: CASSLVRGRSSYEQYF. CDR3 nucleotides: TGTGCCAGCAGCTTGGTTAGGGGAAGGAGCTCCTACGAGCAGTACTTC.

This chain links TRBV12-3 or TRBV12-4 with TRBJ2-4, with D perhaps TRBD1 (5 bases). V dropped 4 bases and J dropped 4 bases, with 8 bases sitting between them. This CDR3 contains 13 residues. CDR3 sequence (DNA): TGTGCCAGCAGTTGGGCAGGGAAAAACATTCAGTACTTC. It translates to CASSWAGKNIQYF.

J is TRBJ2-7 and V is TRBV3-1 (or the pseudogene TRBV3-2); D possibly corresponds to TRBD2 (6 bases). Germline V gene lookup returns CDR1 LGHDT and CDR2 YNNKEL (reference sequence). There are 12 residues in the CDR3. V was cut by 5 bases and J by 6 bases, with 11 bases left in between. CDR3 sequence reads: CASSSSGVEQYF. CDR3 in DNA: TGTGCCAGCAGCTCCTCGGGGGTCGAGCAGTACTTC.

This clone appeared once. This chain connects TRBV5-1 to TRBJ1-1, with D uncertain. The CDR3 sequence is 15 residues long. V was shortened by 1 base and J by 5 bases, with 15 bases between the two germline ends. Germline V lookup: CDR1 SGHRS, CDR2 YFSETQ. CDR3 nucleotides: TGCGCCAGCAGCTTGACCCTACCGGGAAGGACTGAAGCTTTCTTT. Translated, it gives CASSLTLPGRTEAFF.

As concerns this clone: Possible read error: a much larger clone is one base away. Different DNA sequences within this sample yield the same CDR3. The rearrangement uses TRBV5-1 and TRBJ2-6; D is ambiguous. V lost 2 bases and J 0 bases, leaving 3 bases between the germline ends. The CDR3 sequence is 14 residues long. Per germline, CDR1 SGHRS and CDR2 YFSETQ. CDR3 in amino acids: CASSFNSGANVLTF. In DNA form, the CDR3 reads TGCGCCAGCAGCTTCAACTCTGGGGCCAACGTCCTGACTTTC.

In nucleotides, the CDR3 is TGTGCCAGCAGCCACAAAATCCGGTCAGGGGGTGGGTGGACTGGAAACACCATATATTTT. This sequence encodes CASSHKIRSGGGWTGNTIYF. The chain employs TRBV3-1 (or the pseudogene TRBV3-2) and TRBJ1-3, with 7 positions matching TRBD1. J was trimmed by 2 bases and V by 3 bases; bases with no gene match: 19. Germline CDR1 reads LGHDT; CDR2 reads YNNKEL (reference sequence). This CDR3 is built from 20 residues.

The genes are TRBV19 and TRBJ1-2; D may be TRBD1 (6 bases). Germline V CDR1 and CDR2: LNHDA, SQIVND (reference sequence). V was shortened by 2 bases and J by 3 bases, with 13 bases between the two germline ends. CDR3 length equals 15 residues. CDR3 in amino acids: CASSITTGPHYGYTF. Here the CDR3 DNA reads TGTGCCAGTAGTATAACGACAGGACCCCACTATGGCTACACCTTC. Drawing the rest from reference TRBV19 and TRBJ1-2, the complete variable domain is DGGITQSPKYLFRKEGQNVTLSCEQNLNHDAMYWYRQDPGQGLRLIYYSQIVNDFQKGDIAEGYSVSREKKESFPLTVTSAQKNPTAFYLCASSITTGPHYGYTFGSGTRLTVV.

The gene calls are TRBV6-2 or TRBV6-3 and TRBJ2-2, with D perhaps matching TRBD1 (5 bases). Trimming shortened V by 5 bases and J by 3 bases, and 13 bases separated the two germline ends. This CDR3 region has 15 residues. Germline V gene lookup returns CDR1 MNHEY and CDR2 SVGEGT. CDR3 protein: CASSTSRVYTGELFF. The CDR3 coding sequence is TGTGCCAGCAGTACAAGCAGGGTGTACACCGGGGAGCTGTTTTTT.

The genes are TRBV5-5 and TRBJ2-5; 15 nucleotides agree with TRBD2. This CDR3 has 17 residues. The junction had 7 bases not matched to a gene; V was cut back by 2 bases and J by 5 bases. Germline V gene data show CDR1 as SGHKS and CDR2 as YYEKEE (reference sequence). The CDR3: CASSFTGLAGGGETQYF. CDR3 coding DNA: TGTGCCAGCAGCTTTACGGGACTAGCGGGAGGAGGGGAGACCCAGTACTTC.

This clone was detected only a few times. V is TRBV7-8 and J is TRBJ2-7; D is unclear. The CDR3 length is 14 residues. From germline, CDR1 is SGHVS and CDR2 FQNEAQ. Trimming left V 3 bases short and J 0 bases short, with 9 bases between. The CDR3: CASSFTRSSYEQYF. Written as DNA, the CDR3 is TGTGCCAGCAGCTTTACCCGGAGCTCCTACGAGCAGTACTTC.

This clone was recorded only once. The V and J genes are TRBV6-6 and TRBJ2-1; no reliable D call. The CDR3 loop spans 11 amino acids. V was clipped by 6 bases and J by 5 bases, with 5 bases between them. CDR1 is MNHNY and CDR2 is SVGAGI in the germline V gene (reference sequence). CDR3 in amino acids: CASRADNEQFF. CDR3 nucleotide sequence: TGTGCCAGCAGGGCCGACAATGAGCAGTTCTTC.

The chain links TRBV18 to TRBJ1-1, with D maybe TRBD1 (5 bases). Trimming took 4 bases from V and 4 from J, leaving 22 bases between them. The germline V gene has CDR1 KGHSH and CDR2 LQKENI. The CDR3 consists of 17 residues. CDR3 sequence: CASSLARGNQGSTEAFF. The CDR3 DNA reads TGTGCCAGCTCACTTGCGCGGGGGAATCAAGGGAGCACTGAAGCTTTCTTT.

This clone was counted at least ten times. The CDR3 is CATAGVAGAATQYF. The CDR3 nucleotides read TGTGCCACTGCCGGGGTAGCGGGAGCGGCGACCCAGTACTTC. The rearrangement joins TRBV6-5 to TRBJ2-5, with 9 bases identical to TRBD2. Germline V lookup: CDR1 MNHEY, CDR2 SVGAGI. V shed 10 bases, J shed 7 bases, and the junction held 13 bases outside the gene matches. This CDR3 region has 14 residues.

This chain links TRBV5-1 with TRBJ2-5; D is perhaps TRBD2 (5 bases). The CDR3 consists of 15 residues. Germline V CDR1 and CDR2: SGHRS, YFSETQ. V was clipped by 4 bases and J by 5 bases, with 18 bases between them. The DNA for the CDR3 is TGCGCCAGCAGCCCGGGAAATCCGGGATCGGAGACCCAGTACTTC. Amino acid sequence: CASSPGNPGSETQYF.

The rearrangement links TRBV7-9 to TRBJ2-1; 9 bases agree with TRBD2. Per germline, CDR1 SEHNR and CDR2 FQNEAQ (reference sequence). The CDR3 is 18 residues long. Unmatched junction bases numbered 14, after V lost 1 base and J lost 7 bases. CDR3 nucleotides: TGTGCCAGCAGCTTAGAAGGGGGACCCGGGACTAGCATGAATGAGCAGTTCTTC. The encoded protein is CASSLEGGPGTSMNEQFF.